This is a list of T cell receptor beta chains from one sample in a study of cytomegalovirus exposure and HLA in healthy donors. Data came from immunoSEQ multiplex PCR; TCRdb stores just in-frame clones and leaves some out. Altogether roughly 140,000 clones are present, roughly 82% being singletons, with the ten largest covering around 6.1%. Specimen: PBMCs. These receptors were obtained from a man aged 30-40 years in good health and CMV-seropositive. The CDR3 runs from the conserved cysteine through the conserved F or W. D genes are given only for firm matches. Clone size is shown for a subset of rows, as once, few, many or a class of expanded clone.

J gene | clone size | V gene | D gene | CDR3 DNA | CDR3 protein
TRBJ1-4 | NA | TRBV4-2 | NA | TGTGCCAGCAGCCAGGGGCTTCTGGTAAATGAAAAACTGTTTTTT | CASSQGLLVNEKLFF
TRBJ2-1 | NA | TRBV6-5 | TRBD1 | TGTGCCAGCAGTTACCGGCAGGGGGCTTACAATGAGCAGTTCTTC | CASSYRQGAYNEQFF
TRBJ1-2 | once | TRBV12-5 | NA | TGTGCTAGTGGTTTGGTACCCAGTATGGATGGCTACACCTTC | CASGLVPSMDGYTF
TRBJ1-5 | few | TRBV30 | NA | TGTGCCTGGAGTGTTGATAGAGATCAGCCCCAGCATTTT | CAWSVDRDQPQHF
TRBJ2-2 | NA | TRBV29-1 | NA | TGCAGCGCACACAACACCGGGGAGCTGTTTTTT | CSAHNTGELFF
TRBJ1-2 | NA | TRBV28 | NA | TGTGCCAGCAGTCCGCCGGGGTATGGCTACACCTTC | CASSPPGYGYTF
TRBJ2-2 | NA | TRBV5-1 | NA | TGCGCCAGCAGCTTGGCATTCGGGGAGCTGTTTTTT | CASSLAFGELFF
TRBJ2-3 | NA | TRBV9 | NA | TGTGCCAGCTTCGATTGGCCCACAGATACGCAGTATTTT | CASFDWPTDTQYF
TRBJ2-7 | NA | TRBV5-6 | TRBD2 | TGTGCCAGCAGTTCTAGCGGACGGCCCTACGAGCAGTACTTC | CASSSSGRPYEQYF
TRBJ1-2 | NA | TRBV4-3 | NA | TGCGCCAGCAGCCAAGATCCGGCAGGGAAGAAAGGAGGGGGCTACACCTTC | CASSQDPAGKKGGGYTF
TRBJ1-1 | NA | TRBV6-1 | TRBD1 | TGTGCCATCCGACAGGGGTTAGGCACTGAAGCTTTCTTT | CAIRQGLGTEAFF
TRBJ1-4 | NA | TRBV28 | TRBD1 | TGTGCCAGCAGTTTCGGGACAGGGTTTGAAAAACTGTTTTTT | CASSFGTGFEKLFF
TRBJ1-2 | NA | TRBV27 | NA | TGTGCCAGCAGTTCAGGATACCAGGGCTACACCTTC | CASSSGYQGYTF
TRBJ2-1 | NA | TRBV14 | NA | TGTGCCAGCAGCCAAAAAGTCGGTCATGAGCAGTTCTTC | CASSQKVGHEQFF
TRBJ1-1 | few | TRBV9 | NA | TGTGCCAGCAGCGCTAGGGGAAACTTGAACACTGAAGCTTTCTTT | CASSARGNLNTEAFF
TRBJ1-1 | once | TRBV6-6 | NA | TGTGCCAGCAGCCAGGGTGTGGGTACTGAAGCTTTCTTT | CASSQGVGTEAFF
TRBJ2-7 | NA | TRBV5-6 | TRBD1 | TGTGCCAGCAGCCCCCTACGGCAGGGGGCCTACGAGCAGTACTTC | CASSPLRQGAYEQYF
TRBJ1-2 | NA | TRBV28 | TRBD1 | TGTGCCAGCAGTCAAACAGGGGGAGGCTATGGCTACACCTTC | CASSQTGGGYGYTF
TRBJ2-3 | NA | TRBV7-9 | TRBD2 | TGTGCCAGCAGCTTGATAGCGGGGGGACGCACAGATACGCAGTATTTT | CASSLIAGGRTDTQYF
TRBJ2-1 | NA | TRBV27 | TRBD2 | TGTGCCAGCAGTTTCCCGACTAGCGGGGGGAAAAATGAGCAGTTCTTC | CASSFPTSGGKNEQFF
TRBJ2-7 | NA | TRBV28 | NA | TGTGCCAGCCGCGGGGGCGCCGCGTACGAGCAGTACTTC | CASRGGAAYEQYF
TRBJ2-5 | medium-sized | TRBV6-5 | TRBD1 | TGTGCCAGCAGTTACTCGACAGGGGGCGTCGAGACCCAGTACTTC | CASSYSTGGVETQYF
TRBJ2-1 | NA | TRBV7-2 | TRBD2 | TGTGCCAGCAGCTTAAAGCGGGGGTCCTACAATGAGCAGTTCTTC | CASSLKRGSYNEQFF
TRBJ1-1 | few | TRBV7-6 | NA | TGTGCCAGCAGCTTAGCGGAGGGCACTGAAGCTTTCTTT | CASSLAEGTEAFF
TRBJ2-7 | NA | TRBV7-2 | TRBD1 | TGTGCCAGCAGCTTAGGAGGGACAGGGGTTATGAACGAGCAGTACTTC | CASSLGGTGVMNEQYF
TRBJ1-1 | NA | TRBV10-3 | TRBD1 | TGTGCCATCAGTACTGGGACAGGGAACACTGAAGCTTTCTTT | CAISTGTGNTEAFF
TRBJ1-6 | few | TRBV5-4 | NA | TGTGCCAGCAGCTTGACCGGAGGGAATTCACCCCTCCACTTT | CASSLTGGNSPLHF
TRBJ2-1 | NA | TRBV30 | NA | TGTGCCTGGAGTGACCCCCCCGGGAATGAGCAGTTCTTC | CAWSDPPGNEQFF